Each of the 9 T cell receptor beta chains below was sequenced from the same sample in a study of T cells in Graves' hyperthyroidism and ophthalmopathy (dated by TCRdb to between 2019 and 2020). Library construction relied on multiplex PCR. Sequencer: Illumina HiSeq 2000. Amplification of TCR beta CDR3 regions was carried out from RNA transcripts. For the first round of RT-PCR on the TCR CDR3, the HTBI primer set was used together with the Qiagen OneStep RT-PCR kit. TCRdb took the public reads, trimmed them with fastp at Q25, ran MiXCR for clone calling and kept in-frame beta chains. Duplicate CDR3 protein sequences are folded into a single record with the most common DNA and genes. Within this sample are roughly 630,000 distinct CDR3 sequences, with 15% to 19% of them counted one time only. The ten largest account for around 7.3% of the sample. Material: blood. These receptors were taken from a woman aged 25 to 39 with Graves' hyperthyroidism.

This clonotype was detected only a few times. The chain has TRBV6-1 and TRBJ2-1; no definite D call. V was cut by 5 bases and J by 4 bases, with 15 bases left in between. CDR1 MNHNS and CDR2 SASEGT come from the germline V gene. This CDR3 comprises 15 residues. The CDR3 DNA follows: TGTGCCAGCAGTTTCCAGCGACCCCTTTACAATGAGCAGTTCTTC. This encodes CASSFQRPLYNEQFF.

This clonotype was seen a handful of times. V is TRBV24-1 and J is TRBJ2-2, with unresolved D. The V and J ends lost 8 bases and 2 bases respectively, with 5 bases between them. From germline, CDR1 is KGHDR and CDR2 SFDVKD. This CDR3 comprises 12 residues. CDR3 amino acids: CATTHNTGELFF. The CDR3, as DNA: TGTGCCACCACCCACAACACCGGGGAGCTGTTTTTT.

This clonotype was counted many times. The genes are TRBV7-9 and TRBJ2-1; D call uncertain. Germline V CDR1 and CDR2: SEHNR, FQNEAQ (reference sequence). The CDR3 is made up of 16 amino acids. V was clipped by 2 bases and J by 0 bases, with 11 bases between them. The CDR3 DNA reads TGTGCCAGCAGCTTACCGGAAAAGAACTCCTACAATGAGCAGTTCTTC. Protein sequence: CASSLPEKNSYNEQFF.

In its sample, this clonotype was seen many times. The chain recombines TRBV27 with TRBJ1-1, with 10 bases that match TRBD1. This CDR3 is built from 15 residues. Losses at the gene ends were 8 bases for V and 2 bases for J; bases not matched to a gene: 8. In germline, CDR1 is MNHEY, CDR2 SMNVEV (reference sequence). The CDR3 is CASSPRQGANTEAFF. The CDR3 DNA follows: TGTGCCAGCTCACCAAGACAGGGGGCTAACACTGAAGCTTTCTTT.

The V call is TRBV3-1, the J call TRBJ2-7; the D gene could be TRBD1 or TRBD2 (5 bases each). The CDR3 sequence is 17 residues long. Germline V gives CDR1 LGHDT, CDR2 YNNKEL (reference sequence). V was shortened by 3 bases and J by 3 bases, with 21 bases between the two germline ends. CDR3 nucleotide sequence: TGTGCCAGCAGCCATCAATTGGGGGACCACCGGGTCTACGAGCAGTACTTC. Translated, it gives CASSHQLGDHRVYEQYF.

Concerning this clonotype itself: A much bigger clone sits one base away, suggesting this may be a read error. The J gene is TRBJ2-6, the V gene TRBV6-2 or TRBV6-3; no clear D gene. The CDR3 has 14 amino acids. The germline V gene encodes CDR1 MNHEY and CDR2 SVGEGT. The CDR3 sequence: CAGRPLSGANVLTF. The CDR3 bases are TGTGCCGGCAGGCCCCTCTCTGGGGCCAACGTCCTGACTTTC.

This clonotype has ten or more counts. In DNA, the CDR3 is TGTGCCAGCAGTTACGGGGACAGCGTGCCGCAGTACTTC. Encoded protein: CASSYGDSVPQYF. The gene calls are TRBV6-6 and TRBJ2-7; 7 positions match TRBD1. CDR1 is MNHNY, CDR2 SVGAGI, per germline (reference sequence). The CDR3 is made up of 13 amino acids. J gave up 9 bases and V 2 bases, and 7 bases lay outside the gene matches.

This clonotype occurred many times. This sequence joins TRBV28 and TRBJ2-7, with D possibly TRBD1 on 6 matching bases. Germline CDR1 reads MDHEN; CDR2 reads SYDVKM. V lost 5 bases and J lost 1, with 15 bases in between. The CDR3 has 15 amino acids. The CDR3 spells CASSKTGWGSYEQYF. CDR3 sequence (DNA): TGTGCCAGCAGTAAAACAGGGTGGGGGTCCTACGAGCAGTACTTC.

Many counts were recorded for this clonotype. The chain recombines TRBV2 with TRBJ1-1; TRBD1 aligns across 12 bases. The trim removed 10 bases at V and 4 bases at J, leaving 4 bases unmatched. CDR1 is SNHLY, CDR2 FYNNEI, per germline. The CDR3 covers 13 residues. Written as DNA, the CDR3 is TGTGCCACCATGGGACAGGGGGCCACTGAAGCTTTCTTT. It codes for CATMGQGATEAFF. Complete variable domain (other parts from reference TRBV2 and TRBJ1-1): EPEVTQTPSHQVTQMGQEVILRCVPISNHLYFYWYRQILGQKVEFLVSFYNNEISEKSEIFDDQFSVERPDGSNFTLKIRSTKLEDSAMYFCATMGQGATEAFFGQGTRLTVV.